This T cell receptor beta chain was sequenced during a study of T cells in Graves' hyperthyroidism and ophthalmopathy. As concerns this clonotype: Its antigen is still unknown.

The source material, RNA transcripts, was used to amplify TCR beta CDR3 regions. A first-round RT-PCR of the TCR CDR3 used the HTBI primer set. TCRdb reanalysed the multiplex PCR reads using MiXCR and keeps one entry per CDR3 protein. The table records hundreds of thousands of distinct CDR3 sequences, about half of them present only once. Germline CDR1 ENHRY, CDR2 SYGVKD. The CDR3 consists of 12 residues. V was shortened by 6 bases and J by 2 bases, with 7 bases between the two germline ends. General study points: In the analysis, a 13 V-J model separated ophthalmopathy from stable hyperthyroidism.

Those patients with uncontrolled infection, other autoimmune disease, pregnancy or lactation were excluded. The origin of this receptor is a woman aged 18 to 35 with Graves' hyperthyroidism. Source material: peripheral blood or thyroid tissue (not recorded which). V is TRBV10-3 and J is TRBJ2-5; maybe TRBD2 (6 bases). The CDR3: CAISRGQETQYF. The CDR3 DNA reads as TGTGCCATCAGCCGGGGGCAAGAGACCCAGTACTTC.